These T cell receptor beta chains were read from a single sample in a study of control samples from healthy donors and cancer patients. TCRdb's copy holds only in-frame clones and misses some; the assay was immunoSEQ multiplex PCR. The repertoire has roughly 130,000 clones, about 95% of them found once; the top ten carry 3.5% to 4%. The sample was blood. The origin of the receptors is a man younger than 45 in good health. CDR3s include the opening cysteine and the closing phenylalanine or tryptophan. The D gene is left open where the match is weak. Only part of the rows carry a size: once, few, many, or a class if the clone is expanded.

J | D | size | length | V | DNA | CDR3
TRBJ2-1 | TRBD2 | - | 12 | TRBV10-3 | TGTGCCATCAGCGCAGCGGGGGCTGAGCAGTTCTTC | CAISAAGAEQFF
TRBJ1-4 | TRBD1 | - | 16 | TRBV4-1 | TGCGCCAGCAGCCCGAAAGAACAGGGGGCTTATGAAAAACTGTTTTTT | CASSPKEQGAYEKLFF
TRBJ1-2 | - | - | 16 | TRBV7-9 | TGTGCCAGCAGCTTGGGAGGGGCGCAGGCTAACTATGGCTACACCTTC | CASSLGGAQANYGYTF
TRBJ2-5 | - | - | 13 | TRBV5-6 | TGTGCCAGCAGCTTGCTAGGGGGAGAGACCCAGTACTTC | CASSLLGGETQYF
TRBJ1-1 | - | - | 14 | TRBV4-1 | TGCGCCAGCAGCAGCCTACAGGGAATCACTGAAGCTTTCTTT | CASSSLQGITEAFF
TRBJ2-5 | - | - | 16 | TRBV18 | TGTGCCAGCTCACCACCGAGGGGGGCGGACCAAGAGACCCAGTACTTC | CASSPPRGADQETQYF
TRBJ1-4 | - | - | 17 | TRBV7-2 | TGTGCCAGCAGCTTAATGGTTCGTGGAGGGGCTAATGAAAAACTGTTTTTT | CASSLMVRGGANEKLFF
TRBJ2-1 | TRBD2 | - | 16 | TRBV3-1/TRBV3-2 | TGTGCCAGCAGCTACCAGACTAGCCCACAAGGGAATGAGCAGTTCTTC | CASSYQTSPQGNEQFF
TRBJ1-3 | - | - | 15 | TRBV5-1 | TGCGCCAGCAGCTTGACAGTCTCGACTGGAAACACCATATATTTT | CASSLTVSTGNTIYF
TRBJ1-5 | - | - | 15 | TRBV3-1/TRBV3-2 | TGTGCCAGCAGCCAAGTGCAGGGGCGCAATCAGCCCCAGCATTTT | CASSQVQGRNQPQHF
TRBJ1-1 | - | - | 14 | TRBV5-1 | TGCGCCAGCAGCTTTCTCCGCTCGGGGTTCGAAGCTTTCTTT | CASSFLRSGFEAFF
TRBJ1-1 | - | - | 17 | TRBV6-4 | TGTGCCAGCAGTGACTCGGACTACAAGCCTTCCGGCACTGAAGCTTTCTTT | CASSDSDYKPSGTEAFF
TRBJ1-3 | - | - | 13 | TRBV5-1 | TGCGCCAGCAGCCCCCTTGTGGGGGATCCCATATATTTT | CASSPLVGDPIYF
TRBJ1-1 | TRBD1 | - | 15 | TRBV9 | TGTGCCAGCAGCCCGGGACAGCCCCTGAACACTGAAGCTTTCTTT | CASSPGQPLNTEAFF
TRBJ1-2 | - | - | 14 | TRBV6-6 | TGTGCCAGCAGTTACGGGGGAGGGAACTATGGCTACACCTTC | CASSYGGGNYGYTF
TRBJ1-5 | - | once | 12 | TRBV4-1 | TGCGCCAGCAGCCAAGGGACTCAGCCCCAGCATTTT | CASSQGTQPQHF
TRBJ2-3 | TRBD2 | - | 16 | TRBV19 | TGTGCCAGTAGTATACGGAGCGGGGTCCTCACGGATACGCAGTATTTT | CASSIRSGVLTDTQYF
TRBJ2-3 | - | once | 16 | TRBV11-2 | TGTGCCAGCAGCTTAGCGGCGGGGGCCGGCACAGATACGCAGTATTTT | CASSLAAGAGTDTQYF
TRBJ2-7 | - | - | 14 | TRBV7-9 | TGTGCCAGCAGCTTGTCACAGGGTGTCTACGAGCAGTACTTC | CASSLSQGVYEQYF
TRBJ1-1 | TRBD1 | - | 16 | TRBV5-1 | TGCGCCAGCAGCCCCGGACAGGGGCTCATGAACACTGAAGCTTTCTTT | CASSPGQGLMNTEAFF
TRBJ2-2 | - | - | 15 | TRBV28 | TGTGCCAGCAGGTGGGGACCGCAGAACACCGGGGAGCTGTTTTTT | CASRWGPQNTGELFF
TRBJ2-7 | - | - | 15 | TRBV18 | TGTGCCAGCTCGCGTCTCTTGGGTAAACTTTACGAGCAGTACTTC | CASSRLLGKLYEQYF
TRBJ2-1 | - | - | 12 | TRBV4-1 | TGCGCCAGCAGCCAAGATAGTAATGAGCAGTTCTTC | CASSQDSNEQFF
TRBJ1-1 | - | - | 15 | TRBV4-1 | TGCGCCAGCAGCCAAGATGGGGGGGGTGGCACTGAAGCTTTCTTT | CASSQDGGGGTEAFF
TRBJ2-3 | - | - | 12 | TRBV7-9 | TGTGCCAGCAGTCGAGGGTCAGATACGCAGTATTTT | CASSRGSDTQYF
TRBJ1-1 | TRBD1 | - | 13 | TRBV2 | TGTGCCAGCCGGACAGGTTGGGCCACTGAAGCTTTCTTT | CASRTGWATEAFF
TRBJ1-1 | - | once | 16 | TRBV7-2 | TGTGCCAGCAGCTTAGTGGCGGCCTCCAGGAACACTGAAGCTTTCTTT | CASSLVAASRNTEAFF
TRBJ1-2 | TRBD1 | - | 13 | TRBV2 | TGTGCCAGCAGTGTAACACAGGGGAATGGCTACACCTTC | CASSVTQGNGYTF
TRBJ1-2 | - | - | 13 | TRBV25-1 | TGTGCCAGCAGTGAGGGGGGCGCCTATGGCTACACCTTC | CASSEGGAYGYTF
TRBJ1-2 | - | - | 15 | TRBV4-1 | TGCGCCAGCAGCCAATCTATGACAGGCTCTTCTGGCTACACCTTC | CASSQSMTGSSGYTF
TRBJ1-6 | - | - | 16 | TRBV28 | TGTGCCAGCAGTTTATTAGGCGGACCGAATAATTCACCCCTCCACTTT | CASSLLGGPNNSPLHF
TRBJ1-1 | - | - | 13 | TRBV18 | TGTGCCAGCTCACCAGGGAGGAACACTGAAGCTTTCTTT | CASSPGRNTEAFF
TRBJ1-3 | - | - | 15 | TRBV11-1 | TGTGCCAGCAGCTTAGAAGGGACTACTGGAAACACCATATATTTT | CASSLEGTTGNTIYF
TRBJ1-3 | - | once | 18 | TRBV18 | TGTGCCAGCTCACCACGGGTGGGCCAGACTTCCTCTGGAAACACCATATATTTT | CASSPRVGQTSSGNTIYF
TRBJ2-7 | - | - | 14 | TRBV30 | TGTGCCTGGAAGCCACTAGCAGCCAGCTACGAGCAGTACTTC | CAWKPLAASYEQYF
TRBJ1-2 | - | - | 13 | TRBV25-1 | TGTGCCAGCAGTGACGGAGCCCCATATGGCTACACCTTC | CASSDGAPYGYTF
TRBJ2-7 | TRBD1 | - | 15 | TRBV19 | TGTGCCAGTAGCTTGGGACAGGGGTACTCCTACGAGCAGTACTTC | CASSLGQGYSYEQYF
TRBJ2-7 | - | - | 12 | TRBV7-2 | TGTGCCAGCAGCTTAGTACAGGACGAGCAGTACTTC | CASSLVQDEQYF
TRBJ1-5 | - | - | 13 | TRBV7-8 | TGTGCCAGCAGCTTAAATCTTGCCACCGCCCAGCATTTT | CASSLNLATAQHF
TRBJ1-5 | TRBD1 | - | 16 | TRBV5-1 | TGCGCCAGCAGCTTGGGGACAGGGAGTAGCAATCAGCCCCAGCATTTT | CASSLGTGSSNQPQHF
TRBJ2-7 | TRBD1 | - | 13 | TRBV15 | TGTGCCACCAGGGACAGGGGCTCCTACGAGCAGTACTTC | CATRDRGSYEQYF